The rows below give T cell receptor beta chains drawn from one sample of a study of cytomegalovirus exposure and HLA in healthy donors. Only in-frame clones appear in the TCRdb table, and some are missing; sequencing was by immunoSEQ multiplex PCR. The repertoire holds 150,000 to 200,000 clones, with approximately 96% as singletons. Input material: PBMCs. The source is a young woman in good health and CMV-seronegative. CDR3s include the opening cysteine and the closing phenylalanine or tryptophan. The D gene is left open where the match is weak. Expanded clones are given a class, and other clones once, few, many or no size at all.

J gene	D gene	clone size	V gene	CDR3 DNA	CDR3 protein
TRBJ2-3	TRBD2	NA	TRBV6-6	TGTGCCAGCAGTTACGGGGGGGGTTTAAGCACAGATACGCAGTATTTT	CASSYGGGLSTDTQYF
TRBJ2-7	NA	NA	TRBV12-5	TGTGCTAGTGTCCTCGTAGGGGGCTACGAGCAGTACTTC	CASVLVGGYEQYF
TRBJ1-2	TRBD1	NA	TRBV7-9	TGTGCCAGCAGCCGGACCGGGACAGATTATGGCTACACCTTC	CASSRTGTDYGYTF
TRBJ2-6	NA	NA	TRBV4-1	TGCGCCAGCAGTCCTCGCACAGGCCAGCTCCGCTCTGGGGCCAACGTCCTGACTTTC	CASSPRTGQLRSGANVLTF
TRBJ1-2	NA	NA	TRBV11-1	TGTGCCAGCAGCCTGACTCAGACAGTTAACTATGGCTACACCTTC	CASSLTQTVNYGYTF
TRBJ2-3	NA	NA	TRBV11-2	TGTGCCAGCAGCTTAGTACCCCTAGCACTGCCCCTAGGGCAGTATTTT	CASSLVPLALPLGQYF
TRBJ2-1	TRBD1	NA	TRBV5-4	TGTGCCAGCAGCTTGAAGACAGGGGCCTTTAATGAGCAGTTCTTC	CASSLKTGAFNEQFF
TRBJ1-2	NA	NA	TRBV7-2	TGTGCCAGCAGCTTAGTTTACCCAGGGGACTATGGCTACACCTTC	CASSLVYPGDYGYTF
TRBJ2-7	TRBD2	NA	TRBV5-1	TGCGCCAGCAGCTTGGGGACAGCGGGGGCCTACGAGCAGTACTTC	CASSLGTAGAYEQYF
TRBJ1-2	NA	NA	TRBV19	TGTGCCAGTAGTGAACAGGGTCGGCGGAACTATGGCTACACCTTC	CASSEQGRRNYGYTF
TRBJ2-7	NA	NA	TRBV18	TGTGCCAGCTCACCAGGCAGTTCCTACGAGCAGTACTTC	CASSPGSSYEQYF
TRBJ1-1	NA	NA	TRBV6-5	TGTGCCAGCAGGGTCGGACAGTTGAACACTGAAGCTTTCTTT	CASRVGQLNTEAFF
TRBJ2-2	NA	NA	TRBV19	TGTGCCAGTAGGTTGGGACACGCGAACACCGGGGAGCTGTTTTTT	CASRLGHANTGELFF
TRBJ2-3	NA	NA	TRBV7-2	TGTGCCAGCAGCGTCGGACATTTAGGCACAGATACGCAGTATTTT	CASSVGHLGTDTQYF
TRBJ2-7	TRBD1	NA	TRBV29-1	TGCAGCGCAGCAGGGACAGGGTTGGGAGAGCAGTACTTC	CSAAGTGLGEQYF
TRBJ2-1	TRBD2	NA	TRBV7-3	TGTGCCAGCAGTCATCGGACTAGCGGGGGGCCGGCCCCCCCTTACAATGAGCAGTTCTTC	CASSHRTSGGPAPPYNEQFF
TRBJ2-7	TRBD2	once	TRBV4-3	TGCGCCAGCAGCCGGACTAGCGGCTACGAGCAGTACTTC	CASSRTSGYEQYF
TRBJ2-7	TRBD1	NA	TRBV7-2	TGTGCCAGCAGCTTGGTTAGGACAGGGGAAACCTACGAGCAGTACTTC	CASSLVRTGETYEQYF
TRBJ2-7	TRBD1	NA	TRBV15	TGTGCCACCAGCAGACGGACAGGCGTGTATGAGCAGTACTTC	CATSRRTGVYEQYF
TRBJ1-1	NA	NA	TRBV29-1	TGCAGCGTCGACCCGACGGGAACTGAAGCTTTCTTT	CSVDPTGTEAFF
TRBJ1-1	NA	NA	TRBV13	TGTGCCAGCAGCTTAGGCCGAGGGATGAACACTGAAGCTTTCTTT	CASSLGRGMNTEAFF
TRBJ2-2	TRBD1	NA	TRBV4-3	TGCGCCAGCAGCTGGGACAGTGGGAACACCGGGGAGCTGTTTTTT	CASSWDSGNTGELFF
TRBJ2-3	TRBD2	NA	TRBV5-6	TGTGCCAGCAGCTTTACTAGCGGGGGGGATACGCAGTATTTT	CASSFTSGGDTQYF
TRBJ2-3	TRBD1	NA	TRBV5-1	TGCGCCAGCGCAGGGACAGGGGGCACAGATACGCAGTATTTT	CASAGTGGTDTQYF
TRBJ1-1	TRBD1	NA	TRBV2	TGTGCCAGCAGTAAGAACAGGGGAGGCACTGAAGCTTTCTTT	CASSKNRGGTEAFF
TRBJ2-7	NA	NA	TRBV6-1	TGTGCCAGCAGTGACCTGATGAGAGAGCAGTACTTC	CASSDLMREQYF
TRBJ2-4	TRBD2	NA	TRBV4-1	TGCGCCAGCAGCCAAGGACTAGCGGTGTCTCTAGCCAAAAACATTCAGTACTTC	CASSQGLAVSLAKNIQYF
TRBJ2-3	TRBD2	NA	TRBV6-5	TGTGCCAGCTCCCTCGGGACTAGTCGCACAGATACGCAGTATTTT	CASSLGTSRTDTQYF
TRBJ2-7	TRBD2	NA	TRBV5-6	TGTGCCAGCAGCTTGGCCCGGACTAGCGGGGGTATCGATTGGGACGAGCAGTACTTC	CASSLARTSGGIDWDEQYF